The sequence of this TCR beta chain was determined in a study of cytomegalovirus exposure and HLA in healthy donors (dated by TCRdb to the late 2010s). In terms of the full investigation: According to an earlier analysis of several hundred of the donors, some 170 million T cells yielded 95 million to 140 million unique TCR beta sequences and about 300 Gb of sequence data. All discovery cohort repertoires had been generated on a single sequencing platform. Four to six DR-DQ haplotypes were handled as single units for association and clustering, since linkage in the cohort was strong. The number of donors typed differed by locus, with 629-630 for A, B, C, DRB1 and DQB1, 522 for DQA1, under 610 for DPA1, and about 450 for DPB1. The study combined high-throughput TCR immunosequencing, statistical association of individual TCRs with disease status, and machine learning to predict cytomegalovirus infection status. Donor age, sex, ethnicity and CMV serostatus were compiled together with the repertoire data. The study aimed to test whether cataloging public T cell receptors could reveal signatures of past pathogen exposure. The genetic ancestry cluster associated with self-reported Caucasian donors included 70% to 85% of the 350 to 500 genotyped donors. In a later analysis, previously published TCR beta repertoires from fewer than 750 donors were re-analyzed and high-resolution HLA genotyping was added so that TCR occurrence patterns could be studied. Rather than drawing on any new phenotypic data, the later analysis identified candidate immune exposures from TCR beta sequences and the way those sequences occurred across donors. HLA typing included class I and class II loci at four-digit resolution. A separate validation cohort of more than 100 different subjects was used in addition to the roughly 670-subject first cohort. A later genetic analysis used genome-wide SNP genotypes for about 65% of the 666 donors, treating that subset as a discovery cohort. Across about 380 genotyped donors of the cohort, an average of about 240,000 unique TCR beta nucleotide sequences per donor were sequenced, and 15% to 20% of those sequences were non-productive. In an earlier analysis of 587 of the donors, high-throughput TCR beta sequencing was used to judge whether each TCR beta V gene segment behaved as functional or pseudogenic. An early release that covered some 630 HLA-typed donors contained around 330 gigabases of sequencing data and around 85 million unique TCR sequences. The T cell repertoires of 670 or so subjects were profiled by immunosequencing and related to cytomegalovirus serostatus. The paper as a whole reports these results and caveats: In a later genetic analysis, fewer N-insertions in productive TCRs were reported among donors in an Asian-associated ancestry cluster than the approximately 710-donor mean. A few of the identified cytomegalovirus-associated TCR beta chains were confirmed in vitro to be specific for cytomegalovirus antigens. Most CMV-associated TCR beta chains appeared to be HLA-restricted in a later analysis, and the HLA associations seemed to be driven largely by CMV exposure. In a later genetic analysis, a missense DCLRE1C variant was associated with V-gene and J-gene trimming of TCR beta chains, and the association was replicated in an independent cohort. An earlier analysis of approximately 570 of the donors showed that most TCR beta V segments appeared in productive rearrangements either about 87% or about 30% of the time, which broadly matched IMGT annotations. Specific HLA alleles were associated with 15,000 to 20,000 TCR beta sequences at a false discovery rate of 0.05 in a later analysis. About 15 rarely observed V segments, including chromosome 9 orphons, were excluded from the earlier analysis of 550 to 700 of the donors because counts were too low. The study listed 164 TCR beta chains as associated with cytomegalovirus. Because HLA typing was unavailable for some donors at each locus, only the typed subset was used in association tests. A group of highly shared sequence variants was considered likely to be a technical artifact of the sequencing pipeline. The presence/absence analyses assumed that sequencing depth was roughly uniform across donors, and that assumption may not be true. A further reported finding was that TCR beta sequences accurately predicted the HLA-A and HLA-B alleles for most subjects in the first cohort. According to a later analysis, parvovirus B19, influenza, CMV and Epstein-Barr virus appeared linked to several top co-occurrence clusters. Across donors, most TCR sequences were observed very rarely, whereas some public TCRs were present in many individuals. Linkage disequilibrium might explain the correlated functional status among segregating V segments, but an unknown experimental factor could not be excluded. The cohort was sequenced for TCR beta chains only, and without alpha or paired-chain data the features that could be detected were limited. It was suggested by the authors that the approach could potentially be generalized to other disease states and immunological phenotypes. The only immune exposure information available for the cohort was CMV serostatus. Cytomegalovirus status was reported to be diagnosed by the classifier with high specificity and sensitivity in both the original and validation cohorts. According to a later analysis, TCR association rates differed among HLA loci, with DRB1 alleles showing the most associated TCRs and HLA-C alleles showing the fewest. Some IMGT-functional V segments, including TRBV6-2 and TRBV6-3, could not be told apart with the 87-base-pair reads, so those segments were excluded. When HLA alleles, especially DR and DQ, strongly co-occurred, attributing TCR associations to individual alleles was difficult. In a later analysis, HLA-associated TCR beta chains showed more clonal expansion and lower generation probabilities than non-associated chains that were equally common.

In its sample, this clone was seen a few times. What antigen it recognizes has not been identified. No base quality values were provided; no much bigger clone lies one nucleotide off. The cohort comprised more than 550 healthy bone marrow donors. Cohort members were all nominally healthy when sampled, although unrecorded immune exposures were likely present. The donor was CMV seronegative and was included in the group of a few hundred seronegative cohort members. Each donor provided a peripheral blood sample, and peripheral blood mononuclear cells were used for TCR beta sequencing. The Qiagen DNeasy Blood Extraction Kit was used to extract genomic DNA from the blood cell samples. The CDR3 numbers 13 residues from cysteine through phenylalanine. Only CDR3 DNA remains: 39 bases, in frame from the first base. Trimming costs V 4 bases and J 5 bases, and their ends lie 11 bases apart. The germline V gene supplies CDR1 LGHNA and CDR2 YNFKEQ.

Library preparation employed the immunoSEQ multiplex PCR assay. For the multiplex PCR, a mixture combining 60 forward primers for TCR Vbeta segments and 13 reverse primers for TCR Jbeta segments was used. A multiplex PCR assay on genomic DNA amplified the CDR3 region of rearranged TCR beta genes. The amplified TCR beta libraries were sequenced on the Illumina HiSeq System as 87-base-pair reads. The paper's data handling went like this. In a later analysis, tens of millions of unique TCR beta chains were counted across the roughly 670 repertoires, and around 10 million of these chains were shared by at least two donors. Raw reads were error-corrected and collapsed into unique sequences with a nearest-neighbor algorithm that merged closely related sequences to remove PCR and sequencing errors. To assign V, D and J gene segments, CDR3 sequences were aligned to IMGT reference sequences. For a sequence to be retained, at least a six-nucleotide match to both a V gene segment and a J gene segment was required. Rearrangements were classified as productive when the CDR3 lacked stop codons and remained in frame with V and J, and all other rearrangements were classified as non-productive. CDR3 was defined according to IMGT convention as the region running from the second conserved V-encoded cysteine to the conserved J-encoded phenylalanine. The earlier analysis of 500 to 750 of the donors excluded any sequence lacking an unambiguous match to a single V gene segment. An earlier analysis of roughly 590 of the donors called V segments functional above 56.7% productive rearrangements and segregating when the between-donor standard deviation exceeded 5%. A statistical classification framework was built to diagnose cytomegalovirus status from the catalog of TCR beta chain sequences. In a later analysis, V and J genes were assigned by comparing TCR nucleotide sequences against IMGT/GENE-DB human TR gene sequences. In a later analysis, CDR3 sequences and most-parsimonious VDJ recombination scenarios were assigned using the TCRdist pipeline. A later analysis defined each TCR beta chain by its CDR3 amino acid sequence plus V-gene family, and excluded reads lacking a unique V-gene family. In a later analysis, 500 to 700 highly shared, low-generation-probability nucleotide sequences were removed to address suspected cross-contamination and a sequencing artifact. In a later analysis, a clonal expansion index was calculated for each public chain from normalized within-repertoire ranks of inferred template counts. A later analysis computed generation probabilities with a VDJ recombination model fitted to out-of-frame rearrangements, and checked the results against IGoR. In a later analysis, hypergeometric tests were used to score TCR-TCR, TCR-HLA and TCR-CMV co-occurrence, with a repertoire-size bias correction applied to TCR pairs. A later analysis estimated false discovery rates by permuting HLA or CMV assignments 20 times. In a later analysis, co-occurring TCRs were grouped using DBSCAN, with TCRdist sequence similarity added in when clustering inside HLA-allele-positive subsets. For co-occurrence clustering, repertoires with fewer than 30,000 or more than 120,000 public chains were excluded, along with roughly 5 repertoires with anomalous nucleotide sharing. Held by TCRdb, this immuneACCESS table contains in-frame sequences only and omits some clones. Under half of the omission traces to an unresolved V gene where checked; the cause of the rest is unknown. The V and J calls and the clone size are those of that table, but D and trimming were determined from the DNA. Present in this sample are approximately 100,000 clones, around 79% of which were seen just once. The ten largest account for 2.5% to 3.5% of the sample.

Recombination connected TRBV4-2 to TRBJ1-1; TRBD1 is a weak D gene call, 5 bases matching. Sequenced input: PBMCs. The TCR originated in a woman in her thirties or forties in good health and CMV-seronegative. The sequenced DNA is TGTGCCAGCAGCCCCCTGGGGGGTACTGAAGCTTTCTTT. Protein translation: CASSPLGGTEAFF.